These T cell receptor beta chains were read from a single sample in a study of identifying expanded T cells in peripheral blood. Sequenced by immunoSEQ multiplex PCR; TCRdb stores in-frame clones only, minus some. The top ten clones hold more than 2.5% of a sample with some 120,000 clones, approximately 88% of them seen once. The specimen was blood. The receptors originated from a person aged 18 to 70 in good health. Each CDR3 is given with its conserved first and last residue. D genes are given only for firm matches. Clone size is given for some rows only: seen once, a few or many times, or a class if the clone is expanded.

D: NA; V: TRBV6-6; size: NA; J: TRBJ1-5; CDR3: CASTSGGRNQPQHF; DNA: TGTGCCAGCACCTCCGGGGGGCGCAATCAGCCCCAGCATTTT
D: NA; V: TRBV18; size: NA; J: TRBJ2-7; CDR3: CASSTGAVTYEQYF; DNA: TGTGCCAGCTCAACCGGGGCGGTAACCTACGAGCAGTACTTC
D: NA; V: TRBV4-1; size: once; J: TRBJ2-7; CDR3: CASSQGIRSYEQYF; DNA: TGCGCCAGCAGCCAAGGTATCCGTTCCTACGAGCAGTACTTC
D: NA; V: TRBV28; size: NA; J: TRBJ1-6; CDR3: CASSLRSTYNSPLHF; DNA: TGTGCCAGCAGTCTAAGGAGCACCTATAATTCACCCCTCCACTTT
D: NA; V: TRBV18; size: NA; J: TRBJ2-5; CDR3: CASSPYRETQYF; DNA: TGTGCCAGCTCACCTTATCGAGAGACCCAGTACTTC
D: TRBD1; V: TRBV4-3; size: NA; J: TRBJ1-1; CDR3: CASSQEFFGARGRTEAFF; DNA: TGCGCCAGCAGCCAAGAATTCTTTGGGGCCAGGGGGCGGACTGAAGCTTTCTTT
D: NA; V: TRBV5-4; size: NA; J: TRBJ1-2; CDR3: CASSLWFFYGYTF; DNA: TGTGCCAGCAGCTTATGGTTTTTCTATGGCTACACCTTC
D: NA; V: TRBV4-3; size: NA; J: TRBJ1-6; CDR3: CASSQVFLGSPLHF; DNA: TGCGCCAGCAGCCAAGTTTTTCTCGGTTCACCCCTCCACTTT
D: NA; V: TRBV5-6; size: once; J: TRBJ1-6; CDR3: CASSLEVDSPLHF; DNA: TGTGCCAGCAGCTTGGAGGTAGATTCACCCCTCCACTTT
D: NA; V: TRBV30; size: few; J: TRBJ1-1; CDR3: CAWGDLGVKTEAFF; DNA: TGTGCCTGGGGGGACTTAGGGGTTAAGACTGAAGCTTTCTTT
D: TRBD2; V: TRBV5-1; size: NA; J: TRBJ2-1; CDR3: CASSPVAGGRYNEQFF; DNA: TGCGCCAGCAGCCCTGTAGCGGGGGGCCGGTACAATGAGCAGTTCTTC
D: NA; V: TRBV7-3; size: once; J: TRBJ2-1; CDR3: CASSPGTGNEQFF; DNA: TGTGCCAGCAGCCCGGGCACCGGCAATGAGCAGTTCTTC
D: NA; V: TRBV30; size: NA; J: TRBJ1-1; CDR3: CAWSGNLGAFF; DNA: TGTGCCTGGAGTGGGAATTTAGGAGCTTTCTTT
D: NA; V: TRBV5-1; size: NA; J: TRBJ1-1; CDR3: CASSLLSLNTEAFF; DNA: TGCGCCAGCAGCTTGTTGTCCTTGAACACTGAAGCTTTCTTT
D: TRBD1; V: TRBV5-6; size: NA; J: TRBJ1-1; CDR3: CASSLLDRVAEAFF; DNA: TGTGCCAGCAGCTTACTAGACAGGGTCGCTGAAGCTTTCTTT
D: NA; V: TRBV6-5; size: NA; J: TRBJ1-5; CDR3: CASSMGPNNQPQHF; DNA: TGTGCCAGCAGTATGGGTCCGAACAATCAGCCCCAGCATTTT
D: TRBD1; V: TRBV27; size: once; J: TRBJ1-2; CDR3: CASSTRQGHYGYTF; DNA: TGTGCCAGCAGTACCAGACAGGGACACTATGGCTACACCTTC
D: TRBD1; V: TRBV19; size: NA; J: TRBJ2-7; CDR3: CASSIRRQGITYEQYF; DNA: TGTGCCAGTAGTATAAGAAGACAGGGTATAACCTACGAGCAGTACTTC
D: TRBD2; V: TRBV4-3; size: NA; J: TRBJ2-1; CDR3: CASSWTSGGGNEQFF; DNA: TGCGCCAGCAGCTGGACTAGCGGGGGGGGTAATGAGCAGTTCTTC
D: NA; V: TRBV30; size: NA; J: TRBJ2-6; CDR3: CAWSFRGPGANVLTF; DNA: TGTGCCTGGAGTTTCCGGGGCCCCGGGGCCAACGTCCTGACTTTC
D: NA; V: TRBV18; size: NA; J: TRBJ2-7; CDR3: CASSPPGRDEQYF; DNA: TGTGCCAGCTCCCCCCCCGGTAGGGATGAGCAGTACTTC
D: NA; V: TRBV29-1; size: once; J: TRBJ1-2; CDR3: CSADIGLSGYTF; DNA: TGCAGCGCCGACATTGGGCTCTCTGGCTACACCTTC
D: NA; V: TRBV7-9; size: NA; J: TRBJ1-1; CDR3: CASSPVTALNTEAFF; DNA: TGTGCCAGCAGCCCCGTTACCGCCCTGAACACTGAAGCTTTCTTT
D: TRBD2; V: TRBV11-2; size: once; J: TRBJ2-7; CDR3: CASSSRLAGGSYEQYF; DNA: TGTGCCAGCAGCTCCCGACTAGCGGGTGGCTCCTACGAGCAGTACTTC
D: NA; V: TRBV11-3; size: few; J: TRBJ2-7; CDR3: CASSFDLGVEQYF; DNA: TGTGCCAGCAGCTTTGATCTAGGGGTCGAGCAGTACTTC
D: NA; V: TRBV7-2; size: NA; J: TRBJ2-2; CDR3: CASSFDQTYSGELFF; DNA: TGTGCCAGCAGCTTCGACCAAACTTACTCCGGGGAGCTGTTTTTT
D: NA; V: TRBV4-1; size: NA; J: TRBJ2-3; CDR3: CASSQVGGQRARTDTQYF; DNA: TGCGCCAGCAGCCAAGTTGGGGGGCAGCGGGCCCGCACAGATACGCAGTATTTT
D: NA; V: TRBV5-1; size: NA; J: TRBJ1-1; CDR3: CASSLVGTPEAFF; DNA: TGCGCCAGCAGCTTGGTGGGCACCCCGGAAGCTTTCTTT
D: NA; V: TRBV5-5; size: NA; J: TRBJ1-2; CDR3: CASSFRAEGYTF; DNA: TGTGCCAGCAGCTTTAGGGCAGAGGGCTACACCTTC
D: TRBD1; V: TRBV5-1; size: NA; J: TRBJ2-7; CDR3: CASSLGPRDRDYEQYF; DNA: TGCGCCAGCAGCTTGGGGCCCCGGGACAGGGACTACGAGCAGTACTTC
D: TRBD1; V: TRBV6-5; size: NA; J: TRBJ1-1; CDR3: CASSRDTGGGLEAFF; DNA: TGTGCCAGCAGTCGAGACACAGGGGGAGGACTTGAAGCTTTCTTT
D: NA; V: TRBV5-3; size: few; J: TRBJ1-1; CDR3: CARRSGATVAEAFF; DNA: TGTGCCAGAAGATCCGGTGCAACGGTCGCTGAAGCTTTCTTT
D: NA; V: TRBV4-1; size: once; J: TRBJ2-1; CDR3: CASSQETWASYNEQFF; DNA: TGCGCCAGCAGCCAAGAAACGTGGGCCTCCTACAATGAGCAGTTCTTC
D: NA; V: TRBV6-6; size: NA; J: TRBJ2-5; CDR3: CASSYPGRETQYF; DNA: TGTGCCAGCAGTTACCCTGGGAGGGAGACCCAGTACTTC
D: NA; V: TRBV9; size: NA; J: TRBJ2-1; CDR3: CASSGEVDSYNEQFF; DNA: TGTGCCAGCAGCGGTGAGGTTGATTCCTACAATGAGCAGTTCTTC
D: NA; V: TRBV10-3; size: NA; J: TRBJ1-4; CDR3: CAISESRNEKLFF; DNA: TGTGCCATCAGTGAGTCCAGGAATGAAAAACTGTTTTTT
D: NA; V: TRBV4-3; size: NA; J: TRBJ1-1; CDR3: CASSQVHSIKTEAFF; DNA: TGCGCCAGCAGCCAAGTCCACTCGATCAAGACTGAAGCTTTCTTT
D: NA; V: TRBV6-5; size: once; J: TRBJ2-7; CDR3: CASSYSAGSTYEQYF; DNA: TGTGCCAGCAGTTACTCGGCAGGGTCTACCTACGAGCAGTACTTC
D: TRBD1; V: TRBV29-1; size: NA; J: TRBJ2-7; CDR3: CSVSDRAGEYF; DNA: TGCAGCGTTTCCGACAGGGCCGGAGAGTACTTC
D: NA; V: TRBV7-2; size: NA; J: TRBJ2-5; CDR3: CASSDYLGETQYF; DNA: TGTGCCAGCAGCGACTACTTGGGAGAGACCCAGTACTTC
D: TRBD1; V: TRBV4-1; size: NA; J: TRBJ1-3; CDR3: CASSQEEGAYFSGNTIYF; DNA: TGCGCCAGCAGCCAAGAAGAGGGGGCCTACTTCTCTGGAAACACCATATATTTT